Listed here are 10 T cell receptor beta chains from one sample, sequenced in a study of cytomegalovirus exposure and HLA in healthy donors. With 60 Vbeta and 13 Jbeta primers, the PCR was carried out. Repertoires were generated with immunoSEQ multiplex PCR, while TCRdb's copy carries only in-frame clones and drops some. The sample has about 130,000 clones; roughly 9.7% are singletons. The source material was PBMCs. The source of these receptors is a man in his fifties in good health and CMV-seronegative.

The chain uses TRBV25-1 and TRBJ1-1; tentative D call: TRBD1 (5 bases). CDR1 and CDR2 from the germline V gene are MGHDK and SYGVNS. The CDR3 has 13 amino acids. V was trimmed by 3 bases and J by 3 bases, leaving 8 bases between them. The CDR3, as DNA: TGTGCCAGCAGTGACCGCAGGGACACTGAAGCTTTCTTT. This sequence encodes CASSDRRDTEAFF.

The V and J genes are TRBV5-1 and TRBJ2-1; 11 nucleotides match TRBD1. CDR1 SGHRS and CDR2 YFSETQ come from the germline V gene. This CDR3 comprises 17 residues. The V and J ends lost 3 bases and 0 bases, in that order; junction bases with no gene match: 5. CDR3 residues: CASSWTGGGSSYNEQFF. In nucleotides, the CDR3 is TGCGCCAGCAGCTGGACAGGGGGCGGCAGCTCCTACAATGAGCAGTTCTTC.

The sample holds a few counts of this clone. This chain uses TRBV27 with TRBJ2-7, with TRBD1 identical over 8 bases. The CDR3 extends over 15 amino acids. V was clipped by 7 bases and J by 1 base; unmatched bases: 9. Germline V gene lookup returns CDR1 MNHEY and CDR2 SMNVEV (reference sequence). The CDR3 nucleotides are TGTGCCAGCACCCTGAGACAGGGGATATCCTACGAGCAGTACTTC. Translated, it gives CASTLRQGISYEQYF.

This chain's CDR3 is CASSAQGYEQYF. The DNA of the CDR3 is TGTGCCAGCAGTGCACAGGGGTACGAGCAGTACTTC. This chain links TRBV6-1 with TRBJ2-7; 7 bases line up with TRBD1. The V gene end was trimmed by 4 bases and the J gene end by 4 bases; junction bases not matched to a gene: 1. The V gene's germline CDR1 is MNHNS and CDR2 SASEGT. This CDR3 is built from 12 residues.

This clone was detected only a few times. CDR3: CASRDLGYGYTF. In nucleotides, the CDR3 is TGTGCCAGCAGGGACTTGGGCTATGGCTACACCTTC. This sequence joins TRBV6-6 and TRBJ1-2; no clear D gene. This CDR3 spans 12 amino acids. V gave up 6 bases and J gave up 4 bases, with 9 bases separating them. Germline V CDR1 and CDR2: MNHNY, SVGAGI (reference sequence).

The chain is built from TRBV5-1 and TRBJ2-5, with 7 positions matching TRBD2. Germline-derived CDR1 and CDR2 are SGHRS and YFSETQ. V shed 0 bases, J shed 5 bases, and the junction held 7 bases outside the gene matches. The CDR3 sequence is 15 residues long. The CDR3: CASSLDVGGMETQYF. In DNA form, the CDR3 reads TGCGCCAGCAGCTTGGACGTGGGGGGGATGGAGACCCAGTACTTC.

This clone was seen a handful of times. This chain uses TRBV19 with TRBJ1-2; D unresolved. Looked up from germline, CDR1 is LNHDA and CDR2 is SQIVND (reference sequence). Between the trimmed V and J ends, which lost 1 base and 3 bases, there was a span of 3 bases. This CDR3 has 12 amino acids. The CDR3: CASSIVDYGYTF. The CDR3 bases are TGTGCCAGTAGTATAGTCGACTATGGCTACACCTTC.

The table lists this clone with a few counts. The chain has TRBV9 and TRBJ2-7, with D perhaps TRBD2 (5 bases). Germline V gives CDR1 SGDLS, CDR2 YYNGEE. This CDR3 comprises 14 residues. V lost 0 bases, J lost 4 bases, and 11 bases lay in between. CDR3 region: CASSVAGSGYEQYF. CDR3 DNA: TGTGCCAGCAGCGTAGCGGGGTCCGGGTACGAGCAGTACTTC.

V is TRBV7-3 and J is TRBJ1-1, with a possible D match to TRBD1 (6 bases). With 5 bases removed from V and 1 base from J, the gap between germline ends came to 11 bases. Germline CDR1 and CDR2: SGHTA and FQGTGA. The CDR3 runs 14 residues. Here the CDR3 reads CASSEVGANTEAFF. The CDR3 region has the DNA TGTGCCAGCAGCGAGGTGGGGGCGAACACTGAAGCTTTCTTT.

This chain's CDR3 is CASSLDWREQYF. The CDR3 nucleotides read TGTGCCAGCAGCTTAGATTGGAGGGAGCAGTACTTC. The chain has TRBV7-9 and TRBJ2-7; TRBD2 is a possible D gene (5 bases). Germline lookup yields CDR1 SEHNR and CDR2 FQNEAQ (reference sequence). The CDR3 consists of 12 residues. The V end was cut by 1 base, the J end by 7 bases, with 8 bases between.